This entry describes one T cell receptor beta chain. Its target is unknown. The data were obtained in a study of cytomegalovirus exposure and HLA in healthy donors. Overall study findings and caveats: A later analysis reportedly found that, within productive TCRs, an Asian-associated ancestry cluster had fewer N-insertions than the mean observed across the roughly 670 donors. Only CMV serostatus was available as immune exposure information.

The PCR employed 60 Vbeta primers together with 13 Jbeta primers. Libraries were prepared by immunoSEQ multiplex PCR; TCRdb keeps only in-frame clonotypes and omits some of them. Among about 130,000 clones listed, around 83% were seen once. Unmatched junction bases numbered 0, after V lost 3 bases and J lost 3 bases. CDR1 SGHTA and CDR2 FQGNSA come from the germline V gene. The CDR3 length is 15 residues. As for the donors, each was a healthy bone marrow donor. This chain connects TRBV7-2 to TRBJ2-2, with TRBD1 matching over 11 bases. Sequenced material: PBMCs. The TCR sequence derives from a woman aged 18-29 years in good health and CMV-seropositive. The CDR3 bases are TGTGCCAGCAGCTTGGGACAGGGGGACACCGGGGAGCTGTTTTTT. Amino acids: CASSLGQGDTGELFF.